This T cell receptor (beta chain) was sequenced in a study of control samples from healthy donors and cancer patients. Germline CDR1 is SGDLS and CDR2 is YYNGEE. Trimming cost V 3 bases and J 3 bases; bases outside gene matches: 3. This CDR3 comprises 14 residues. Data came from immunoSEQ multiplex PCR; TCRdb stores just in-frame clones and leaves some out. The sample has 110,000 or so clones, more than 70% seen once. The sample comprised blood. This TCR came from a man in his fifties or sixties in good health. This sequence joins TRBV9 and TRBJ1-1, with 9 bases matching TRBD1. In nucleotides, the CDR3 is TGTGCCAGCAGCGCGAGGGACAGGGACACTGAAGCTTTCTTT. It yields the protein CASSARDRDTEAFF.